This TCR beta chain originates from a study of T cell clones after liver transplantation (dated by TCRdb to 2018 to 2020). For context, the study as a whole: Samples were obtained from ITN030ST, a randomized trial in which withdrawal of immunosuppression was attempted within 2 years of liver transplantation. After a pre-transplant mixed lymphocyte reaction, TCRbeta sequencing was used to pinpoint donor-reactive T cell clones, which were subsequently tracked in post-transplant blood. Third party-reactive TCRbeta sequences from pre-transplant MLRs were also identified as an antigen-independent comparator for donor-reactive sequences. Three of the eight recipients were HCV-positive; the others were transplanted for non-autoimmune, non-viral indications. The subjects received no induction therapy and were kept on standard immunosuppression until randomization at 12-24 months post-transplant. Tolerance was defined as complete immunosuppression withdrawal for at least one year with no rise in liver enzymes beyond twice the upper limit of normal. Blood samples were collected pre-transplant, then pre-randomization ahead of withdrawal, and finally post-randomization once withdrawal had either been completed or failed. The study cohort included 8 liver transplant recipients, of whom 3 were classified as tolerant and 5 as non-tolerant. The investigation overall reported the following: Donor-reactive sequences declined more than third party-reactive ones, suggesting partial antigen-specific deletion unrelated to withdrawal success. Circulating donor-reactive CD4 TCRbeta sequences fell significantly post-transplant in most of the 8 subjects, irrespective of tolerance or HCV status. After accounting for repertoire turnover, donor-reactive detection was significantly reduced in 7 of 8 subjects for CD4 and 8 of 8 for CD8. The conclusions were considered preliminary, being limited by small, heterogeneous patient numbers and non-standardized post-transplant time points. In two subjects, low numbers of available donor cells limited the measurable donor-reactive repertoire. Because no allograft tissue specimens were available, donor-reactive T cells may have migrated into the graft instead of being deleted.

CDR1 and CDR2 (MDHEN, SYDVKM) derive from the germline V gene. Its CDR3 holds 15 amino acids, cysteine through phenylalanine. This entry keeps only the CDR3 DNA: 45 bases, framed from base 1. The junction shows trimming of 2 bases on V and 6 bases on J, plus 14 bases between the germline ends. The sample's time point label, decoded: pre-transplant. Thawed unstimulated PBMCs were stained for CD3, CD4 and CD8 and FACS-sorted into CD3+CD4+ and CD3+CD8+ populations. All 8 studied subjects were randomized to withdrawal of immunosuppression. The Qiagen DNeasy Blood and Tissue Kit was used for isolation of genomic DNA. High-throughput TCRbeta CDR3 sequencing of frozen genomic DNA was performed by immunoSEQ, including PCR amplification, mapping, bias correction and internal controls. On the authors' methods: Only productive rearrangements were retained, and each unique TCRbeta sequence was defined by its CDR3 nucleotide sequence together with its V and J gene. A sequence counted as donor-reactive only if the sequence showed at least 5-fold expansion in CFSE-low cells compared with unstimulated pre-transplant cells and had a frequency of at least 0.01%. Per-subject minimum frequency thresholds, based on the lowest-template unstimulated sample, ensured at least 90% detection power. Jensen-Shannon divergence between the top 1000 TCRbeta sequences after and before transplant was used to measure repertoire turnover. Changes in detection of donor-reactive sequences were tested with two-sided Fisher's exact tests. TCRdb mirrors the immuneACCESS table, restricted to in-frame sequences. Some clones are absent from its copies; in checked studies, under half trace to an unresolved V gene, and the reason for the others is unknown. Clone size and V and J calls were adopted from that table, with D and trimming inferred from the DNA. The sample table lists roughly 74,000 clones, about 80% of them with a count of one. The ten largest clones add up to roughly 0.54% of the sample.

About this clone: Its specific antigen is unknown. No much larger clone exists at a distance of one base, and base qualities are not known.

Specimen: CD4+ T cells from blood, collected before liver transplant. The chain couples TRBV28 to TRBJ2-1; a tentative D match to TRBD2 spans 6 bases. The TCR was taken from a human donor who received a liver transplant. The CDR3 amino acid sequence is: CASSLMGGNGNEQFF. The sequenced DNA is TGTGCCAGCAGTTTAATGGGAGGCAACGGCAATGAGCAGTTCTTC.